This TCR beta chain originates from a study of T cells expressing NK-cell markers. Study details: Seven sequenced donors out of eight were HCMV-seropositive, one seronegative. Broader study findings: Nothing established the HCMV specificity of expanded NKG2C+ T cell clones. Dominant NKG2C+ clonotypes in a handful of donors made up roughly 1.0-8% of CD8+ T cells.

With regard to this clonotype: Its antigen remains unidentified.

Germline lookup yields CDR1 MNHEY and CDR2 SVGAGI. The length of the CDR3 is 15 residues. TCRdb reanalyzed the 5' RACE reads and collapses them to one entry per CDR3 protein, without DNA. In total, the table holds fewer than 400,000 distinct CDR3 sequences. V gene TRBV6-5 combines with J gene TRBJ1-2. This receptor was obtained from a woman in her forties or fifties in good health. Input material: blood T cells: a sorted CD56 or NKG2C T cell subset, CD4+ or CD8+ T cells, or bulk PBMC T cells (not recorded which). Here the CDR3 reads CASSYSGRRSYGYTF.